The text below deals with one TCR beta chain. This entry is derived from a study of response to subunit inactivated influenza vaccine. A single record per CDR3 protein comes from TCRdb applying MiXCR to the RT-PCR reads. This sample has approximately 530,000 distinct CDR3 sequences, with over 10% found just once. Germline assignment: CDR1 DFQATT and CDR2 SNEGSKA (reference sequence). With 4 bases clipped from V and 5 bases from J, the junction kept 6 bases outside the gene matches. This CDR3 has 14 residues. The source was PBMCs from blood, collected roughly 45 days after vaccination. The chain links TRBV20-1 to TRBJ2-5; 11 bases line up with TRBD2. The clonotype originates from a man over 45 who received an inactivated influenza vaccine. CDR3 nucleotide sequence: TGCAGTGCTAATGATGTAGCGGGAGGGGAGACCCAGTACTTC. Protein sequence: CSANDVAGGETQYF.